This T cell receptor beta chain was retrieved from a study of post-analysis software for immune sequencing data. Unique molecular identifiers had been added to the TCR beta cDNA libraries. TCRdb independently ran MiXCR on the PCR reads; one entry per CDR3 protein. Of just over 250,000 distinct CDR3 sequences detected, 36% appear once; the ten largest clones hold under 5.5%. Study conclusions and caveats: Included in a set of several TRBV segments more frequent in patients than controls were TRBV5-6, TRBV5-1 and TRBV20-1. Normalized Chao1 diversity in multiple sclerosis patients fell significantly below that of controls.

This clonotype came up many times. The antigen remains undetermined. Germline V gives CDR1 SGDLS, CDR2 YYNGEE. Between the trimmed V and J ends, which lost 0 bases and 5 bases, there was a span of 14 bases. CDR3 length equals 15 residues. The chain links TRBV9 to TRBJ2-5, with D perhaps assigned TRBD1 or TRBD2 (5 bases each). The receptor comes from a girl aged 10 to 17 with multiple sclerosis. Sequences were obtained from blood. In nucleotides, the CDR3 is TGTGCCAGCAGCGTAGAGGGGACCCTCCGGGAGACCCAGTACTTC. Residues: CASSVEGTLRETQYF. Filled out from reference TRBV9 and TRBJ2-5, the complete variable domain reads DSGVTQTPKHLITATGQRVTLRCSPRSGDLSVYWYQQSLDQGLQFLIQYYNGEERAKGNILERFSAQQFPDLHSELNLSSLELGDSALYFCASSVEGTLRETQYFGPGTRLLVL.